Below are 7 T cell receptor beta chains sequenced from a single sample in a study of CD8 T cells in ankylosing spondylitis. TCRdb re-analysed the 5' RACE reads in MiXCR, keeping a single row per CDR3 protein. The data hold about 540,000 distinct CDR3 sequences, with roughly 12% observed a single time. Antigen specificity for these receptors is unknown. Study outcomes and limitations: A TCR beta motif of several highly homologous variants seemed to mark ankylosing spondylitis blood.

The sequenced sample consisted of blood, either unsorted or a sorted T cell fraction (not recorded which). Receptors originate from a male donor with ankylosing spondylitis.

This clonotype was counted between two and nine times. The chain has TRBV7-2 and TRBJ2-7, with 7 bases aligning to TRBD1. This CDR3 is built from 14 residues. V trimming: 5 bases; J trimming: 3 bases; junction bases outside the gene matches: 7. Germline values: CDR1 SGHTA, CDR2 FQGNSA. The DNA of the CDR3 is TGTGCCAGCAGCCCCCGGGGACAGCGCTACGAGCAGTACTTC. This gives the protein CASSPRGQRYEQYF.

This clonotype has at least ten counts. V usage is TRBV12-3 or TRBV12-4 and J usage is TRBJ2-1, with TRBD2 matching 10 bases. This CDR3 comprises 15 residues. J was trimmed by 2 bases and V by 6 bases; bases with no gene match: 4. CDR3 sequence reads: CASSASGRTYNEQFF. CDR3 in DNA: TGTGCCAGCAGCGCTAGCGGGAGAACCTACAATGAGCAGTTCTTC.

This chain joins TRBV7-2 and TRBJ1-1; D possibly corresponds to TRBD1 (5 bases). Germline V gene sequence: CDR1 SGHTA, CDR2 FQGNSA. Trimming cost V 6 bases and J 8 bases, with 28 bases left between them. The CDR3 contains 17 residues. The CDR3 is CASRWGESFPTSPEAFF. The CDR3 DNA reads TGTGCCAGCAGATGGGGCGAGTCTTTTCCGACATCCCCCGAAGCTTTCTTT. Complete variable domain (other parts from reference TRBV7-2 and TRBJ1-1): GAGVSQSPSNKVTEKGKDVELRCDPISGHTALYWYRQSLGQGLEFLIYFQGNSAPDKSGLPSDRFSAERTGGSVSTLTIQRTQQEDSAVYLCASRWGESFPTSPEAFFGQGTRLTVV.

The table lists this clonotype with a few counts. CDR3 loop: CASSFLAGGTGELFF. The CDR3 nucleotides read TGTGCCAGCAGCTTCCTAGCGGGAGGGACCGGGGAGCTGTTTTTT. J is TRBJ2-2 and V is TRBV7-9; 12 bases are shared with TRBD2. V shed 3 bases, J shed 5 bases, and the junction held 1 base outside the gene matches. The CDR3 loop spans 15 amino acids. CDR1 is SEHNR, CDR2 FQNEAQ, per germline (reference sequence).

The chain recombines TRBV27 with TRBJ2-3, with D tentatively TRBD2 (7 bases). V lost 4 bases and J lost 5, with 25 bases in between. This CDR3 comprises 18 residues. Germline assignment: CDR1 MNHEY and CDR2 SMNVEV (reference sequence). The CDR3 reads CASSYGLAALARGDTQYF. CDR3 in DNA: TGTGCCAGCAGTTATGGGCTAGCGGCCCTCGCCAGGGGAGATACGCAGTATTTT.

The rearrangement links TRBV9 to TRBJ2-7, with a weak D call TRBD2 (6 bases). V was cut by 6 bases and J by 3 bases, with 16 bases left in between. The length of the CDR3 is 14 residues. CDR1 SGDLS and CDR2 YYNGEE come from the germline V gene. CDR3 region: CASTEGISGYEQYF. The CDR3 coding sequence is TGTGCCAGCACCGAGGGGATTAGCGGCTACGAGCAGTACTTC.

This chain uses TRBV18 with TRBJ1-5, with unresolved D. This CDR3 comprises 13 residues. CDR1 is KGHSH and CDR2 is LQKENI in the germline V gene. V lost 1 base to trimming and J lost 5 bases, with 6 bases between them. Here the CDR3 DNA reads TGTGCCAGCTCACCACGACAAGATCAGCCCCAGCATTTT. Encoded protein: CASSPRQDQPQHF.